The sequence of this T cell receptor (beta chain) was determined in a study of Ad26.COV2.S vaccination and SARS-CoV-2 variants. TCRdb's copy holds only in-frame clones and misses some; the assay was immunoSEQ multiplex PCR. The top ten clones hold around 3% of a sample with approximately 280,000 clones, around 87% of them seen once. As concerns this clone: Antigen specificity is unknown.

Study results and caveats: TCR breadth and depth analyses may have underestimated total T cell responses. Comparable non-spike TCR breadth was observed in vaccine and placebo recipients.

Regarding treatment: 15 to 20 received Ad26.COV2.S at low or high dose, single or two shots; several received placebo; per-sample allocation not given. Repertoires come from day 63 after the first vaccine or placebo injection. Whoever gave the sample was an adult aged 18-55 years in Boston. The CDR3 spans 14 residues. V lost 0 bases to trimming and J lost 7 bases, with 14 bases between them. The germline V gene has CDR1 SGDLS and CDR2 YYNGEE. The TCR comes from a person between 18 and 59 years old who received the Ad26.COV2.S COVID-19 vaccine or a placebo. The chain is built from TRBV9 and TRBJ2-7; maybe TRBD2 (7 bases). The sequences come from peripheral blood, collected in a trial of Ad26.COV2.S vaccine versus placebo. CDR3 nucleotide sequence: TGTGCCAGCAGCGTAGATGGGGGGGCTGGGGAGCAGTACTTC. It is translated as CASSVDGGAGEQYF.